A selection of T cell receptor beta chains follows, all from one sample in a study of T cell responses to AZD1222 COVID-19 vaccine. Method: immunoSEQ multiplex PCR; TCRdb's copy keeps in-frame clones and lacks some. Seen here are roughly 150,000 clones, roughly 93% observed once, and the top ten hold 1.5% to 2.5%. Sequenced material: peripheral blood, taken 28 days after the second AZD1222 dose. The receptors were sampled from an adult who received the AZD1222 COVID-19 vaccine. The CDR3 runs from the conserved cysteine through the conserved F or W. The D gene is left open where the match is weak. Expanded clones are given a class, and other clones once, few, many or no size at all.

len	abundance	v_gene	d_gene	j_gene	CDR3nt	CDR3aa
15	NA	TRBV24-1	NA	TRBJ2-1	TGTGCCACCAGTACAGACCCTATACCTTACAATGAGCAGTTCTTC	CATSTDPIPYNEQFF
16	once	TRBV19	NA	TRBJ2-6	TGTGCCAGTAGCTATACGCAGCGCTCTGGGGCCAACGTCCTGACTTTC	CASSYTQRSGANVLTF
14	NA	TRBV19	NA	TRBJ1-4	TGTGCCAGTAGTATTAACTCAGCAAATGAAAAACTGTTTTTT	CASSINSANEKLFF
15	NA	TRBV6-2/TRBV6-3	TRBD1	TRBJ2-1	TGTGCCAGCAGTTACGGCGGGACAGGATCCAATGAGCAGTTCTTC	CASSYGGTGSNEQFF
14	few	TRBV5-4	TRBD2	TRBJ2-1	TGTGCCAGCAGCGGGGGGCTAGCGGGGGACCAGCAGTTCTTC	CASSGGLAGDQQFF
13	NA	TRBV7-3	NA	TRBJ2-1	TGTGCCAGCAGCTTTGCCGAAAAAAATGAGCAGTTCTTC	CASSFAEKNEQFF
13	once	TRBV6-5	NA	TRBJ1-2	TGTGCCAGCAGGGGGACCGGAGATCACGGCTACACCTTC	CASRGTGDHGYTF
10	NA	TRBV6-5	NA	TRBJ2-7	TGTGCCAGCAGTTTTAGCGAGCAGTACTTC	CASSFSEQYF
16	NA	TRBV3-1/TRBV3-2	TRBD2	TRBJ2-3	TGTGCCAGCAGCTCCGCTGGCGGGGGGAGCACAGATACGCAGTATTTT	CASSSAGGGSTDTQYF
13	NA	TRBV9	TRBD2	TRBJ2-1	TGTGCCAGCAGCGGTCTAGCGGGAGCCCCCGAGTTCTTC	CASSGLAGAPEFF
14	NA	TRBV30	TRBD1	TRBJ1-3	TGTGCCTGGAGTGCGGGACAGCAAGGAAACACCATATATTTT	CAWSAGQQGNTIYF
16	NA	TRBV18	NA	TRBJ1-1	TGTGCCAGCTCACCACTTCGGACACAGGGAGAAACTGAAGCTTTCTTT	CASSPLRTQGETEAFF
12	NA	TRBV6-2/TRBV6-3	TRBD2	TRBJ2-1	TGTGCCAGCAGCCCCCGGGGGGTTACGCAGTTCTTC	CASSPRGVTQFF
16	NA	TRBV9	TRBD1	TRBJ2-1	TGTGCCAGCAGCGTAGGCCTGGGACAGGGATACAATGAGCAGTTCTTC	CASSVGLGQGYNEQFF
15	NA	TRBV18	TRBD2	TRBJ2-1	TGTGCCAGCTCACCACATGCGGGAGGGCGGAATGAGCAGTTCTTC	CASSPHAGGRNEQFF
13	NA	TRBV27	NA	TRBJ1-5	TGTGCCAGCAGTTCAGGGGGCAATCAGCCCCAGCATTTT	CASSSGGNQPQHF
14	few	TRBV5-1	NA	TRBJ1-3	TGCGCCAGCAGCTTGCAGGGTACAGGCAACACCATATATTTT	CASSLQGTGNTIYF
16	NA	TRBV7-6	TRBD1	TRBJ1-6	TGTGCCAGCAGCTTCTTGGGACAGGGAGAGGGTTCACCCCTCCACTTT	CASSFLGQGEGSPLHF
14	NA	TRBV10-3	NA	TRBJ2-5	TGTGCCATCAGTGGAACTAGCACGGGAGAGACCCAGTACTTC	CAISGTSTGETQYF
16	NA	TRBV30	NA	TRBJ1-3	TGTGCCTGGAGAGCCCTAGGGGGGGGCTCTGGAAACACCATATATTTT	CAWRALGGGSGNTIYF
14	NA	TRBV5-6	NA	TRBJ1-5	TGTGCCAGCAGCTCGACAAGGGGCGGTCAGCCCCAGCATTTT	CASSSTRGGQPQHF
13	NA	TRBV24-1	NA	TRBJ1-1	TGTGCCACCAGTGATGTGATGAACACTGAAGCTTTCTTT	CATSDVMNTEAFF
13	NA	TRBV7-9	NA	TRBJ1-5	TGTGCCAGCAGCTTAATGGGTAATCAGCCCCAGCATTTT	CASSLMGNQPQHF
14	NA	TRBV6-5	NA	TRBJ1-2	TGTGCCAGCAGTTACTCGATCGGGTTCTTAGGCTACACCTTC	CASSYSIGFLGYTF
13	NA	TRBV12-3/TRBV12-4	NA	TRBJ2-3	TGTGCCAGCAGATCTAGCGAAACAGATACGCAGTATTTT	CASRSSETDTQYF
13	NA	TRBV27	TRBD1	TRBJ1-1	TGTGCCAGCAGTTGGACAGGGCGAACTGAAGCTTTCTTT	CASSWTGRTEAFF
16	NA	TRBV4-1	TRBD2	TRBJ2-1	TGCGCCAGCAGCCTATTAGCGGGGGCCCTAGCCAATGAGCAGTTCTTC	CASSLLAGALANEQFF
15	NA	TRBV5-1	NA	TRBJ1-5	TGCGCCAGCAGCTTGGAGGCAGGGTTAGGACAGCCCCAGCATTTT	CASSLEAGLGQPQHF